This TCR beta chain was found in a study of blood T cell repertoires in COVID-19. Background on the study: Samples came from the United States, Italy and Spain, spanning acute and convalescent COVID-19.

Each recovered donor of Cohort 3 presented with two negative PCRs, clearance, or symptom resolution. TCRdb's table, derived via immunoSEQ multiplex PCR, lists solely in-frame clones and lacks some. The data contain 350,000 to 400,000 clones, 80% to 90% of them singletons. Germline trimming cut 6 bases from V and 1 base from J; bases unmatched to any gene: 1. The CDR3 has 14 residues. The germline V gene has CDR1 LNHDA and CDR2 SQIVND (reference sequence). The sequence was collected from a man aged 18 to 35 who had recovered from COVID-19. The V gene is TRBV19, the J gene TRBJ1-5, with 9 bases that match TRBD1. The source material was PBMCs or T cells enriched from blood (not recorded which). For the CDR3, the DNA is TGTGCCAGTAGGGGGACAGGGAGCAATCAGCCCCAGCATTTT. Residues: CASRGTGSNQPQHF.